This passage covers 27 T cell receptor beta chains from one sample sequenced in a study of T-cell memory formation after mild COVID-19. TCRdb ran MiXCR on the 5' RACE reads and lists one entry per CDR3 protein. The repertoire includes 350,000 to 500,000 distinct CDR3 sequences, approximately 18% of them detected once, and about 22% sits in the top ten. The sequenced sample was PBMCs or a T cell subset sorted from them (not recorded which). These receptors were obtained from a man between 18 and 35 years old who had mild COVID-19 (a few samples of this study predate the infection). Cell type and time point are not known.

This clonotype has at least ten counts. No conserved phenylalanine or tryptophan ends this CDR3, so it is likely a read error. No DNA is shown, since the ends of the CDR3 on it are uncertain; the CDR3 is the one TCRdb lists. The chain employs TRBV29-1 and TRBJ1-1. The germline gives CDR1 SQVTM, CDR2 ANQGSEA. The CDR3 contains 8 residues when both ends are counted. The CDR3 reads CSVEGRPI.

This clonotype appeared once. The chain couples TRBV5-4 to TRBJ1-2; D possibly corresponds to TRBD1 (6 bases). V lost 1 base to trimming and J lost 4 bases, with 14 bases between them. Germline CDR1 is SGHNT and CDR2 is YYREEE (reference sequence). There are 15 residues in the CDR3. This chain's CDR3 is CASSLPRGTFYGYTF. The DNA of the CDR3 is TGTGCCAGCAGCTTGCCCAGGGGAACCTTCTATGGCTACACCTTC. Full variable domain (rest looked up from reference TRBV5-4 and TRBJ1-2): ETGVTQSPTHLIKTRGQQVTLRCSSQSGHNTVSWYQQALGQGPQFIFQYYREEENGRGNFPPRFSGLQFPNYSSELNVNALELDDSALYLCASSLPRGTFYGYTFGSGTRLTVV.

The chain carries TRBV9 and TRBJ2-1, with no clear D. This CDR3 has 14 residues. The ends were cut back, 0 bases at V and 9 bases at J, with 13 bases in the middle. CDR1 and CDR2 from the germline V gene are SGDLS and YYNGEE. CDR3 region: CASSVGPAAFEQFF. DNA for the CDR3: TGTGCCAGCAGCGTAGGGCCAGCAGCCTTTGAGCAGTTCTTC.

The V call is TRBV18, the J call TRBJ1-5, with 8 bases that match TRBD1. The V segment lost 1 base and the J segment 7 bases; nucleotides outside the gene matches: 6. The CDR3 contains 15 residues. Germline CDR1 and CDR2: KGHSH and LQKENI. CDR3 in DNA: TGTGCCAGCTCACCACAGGACAGGGCTGGGCAGCCCCAGCATTTT. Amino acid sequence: CASSPQDRAGQPQHF.

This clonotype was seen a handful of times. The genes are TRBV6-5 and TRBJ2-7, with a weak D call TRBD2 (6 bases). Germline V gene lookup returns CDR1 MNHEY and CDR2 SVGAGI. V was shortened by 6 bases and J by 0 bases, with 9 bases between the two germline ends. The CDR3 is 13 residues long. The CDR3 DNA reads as TGTGCCAGCAGACCGACTAGCTCCTACGAGCAGTACTTC. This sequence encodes CASRPTSSYEQYF.

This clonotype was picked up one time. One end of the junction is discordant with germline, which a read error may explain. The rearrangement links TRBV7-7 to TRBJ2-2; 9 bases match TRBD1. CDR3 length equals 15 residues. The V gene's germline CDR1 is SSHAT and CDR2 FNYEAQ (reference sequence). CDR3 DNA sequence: TGTGCTAGCAGCTCTTGGGACAGGGACACCGGGGAGCTGTTTTTT. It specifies CASSSWDRDTGELFF. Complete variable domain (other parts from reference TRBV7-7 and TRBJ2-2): GAGVSQSPRYKVTKRGQDVTLRCDPISSHATLYWYQQALGQGPEFLTYFNYEAQPDKSGLPSDRFSAERPEGSISTLTIQRTEQRDSAMYRCASSSWDRDTGELFFGEGSRLTVL.

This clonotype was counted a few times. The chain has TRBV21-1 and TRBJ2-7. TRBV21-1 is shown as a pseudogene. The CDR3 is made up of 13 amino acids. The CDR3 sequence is CASSDPTLYEQYF. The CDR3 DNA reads TGTGCCAGCAGCGACCCGACGCTCTACGAGCAGTACTTC.

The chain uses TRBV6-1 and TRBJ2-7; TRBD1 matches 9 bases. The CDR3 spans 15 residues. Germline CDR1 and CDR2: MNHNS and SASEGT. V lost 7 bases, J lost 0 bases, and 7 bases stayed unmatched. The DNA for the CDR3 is TGTGCCAGCAAATTCGAGACAGGGGGCTCCTACGAGCAGTACGTC. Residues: CASKFETGGSYEQYV.

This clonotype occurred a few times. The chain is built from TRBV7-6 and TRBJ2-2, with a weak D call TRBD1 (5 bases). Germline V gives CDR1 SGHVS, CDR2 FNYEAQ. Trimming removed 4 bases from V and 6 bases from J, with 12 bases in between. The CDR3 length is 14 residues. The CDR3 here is CASSSNPGPGELFF. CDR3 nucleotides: TGTGCCAGCAGCTCCAACCCAGGGCCCGGGGAGCTGTTTTTT. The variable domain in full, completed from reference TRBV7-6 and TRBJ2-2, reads GAGVSQSPRYKVTKRGQDVALRCDPISGHVSLYWYRQALGQGPEFLTYFNYEAQQDKSGLPNDRFSAERPEGSISTLTIQRTEQRDSAMYRCASSSNPGPGELFFGEGSRLTVL.

The CDR3 protein is CASSPGTGMNEKLFF. In DNA, the CDR3 is TGTGCCAGCAGCCCCGGGACAGGGATGAATGAAAAACTGTTTTTT. The gene calls are TRBV7-9 and TRBJ1-4, with 9 bases lining up with TRBD1. Germline V gene sequence: CDR1 SEHNR, CDR2 FQNEAQ (reference sequence). With 5 bases clipped from V and 5 bases from J, the junction kept 6 bases outside the gene matches. The CDR3 is 15 amino acids.

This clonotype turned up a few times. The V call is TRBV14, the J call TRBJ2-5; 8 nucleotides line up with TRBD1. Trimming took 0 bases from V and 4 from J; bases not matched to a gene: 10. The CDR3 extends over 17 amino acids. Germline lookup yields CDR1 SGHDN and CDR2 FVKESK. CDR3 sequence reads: CASSQETGDRRRETQYF. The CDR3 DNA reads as TGTGCCAGCAGCCAAGAAACCGGGGACAGGCGCCGAGAGACCCAGTACTTC.

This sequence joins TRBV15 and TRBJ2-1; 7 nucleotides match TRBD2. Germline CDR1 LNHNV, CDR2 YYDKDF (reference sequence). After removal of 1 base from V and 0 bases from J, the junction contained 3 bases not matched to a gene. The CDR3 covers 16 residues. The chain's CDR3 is CATSRVRGGSYNEQFF. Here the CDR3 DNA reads TGTGCCACCAGCAGAGTTCGCGGGGGCTCCTACAATGAGCAGTTCTTC.

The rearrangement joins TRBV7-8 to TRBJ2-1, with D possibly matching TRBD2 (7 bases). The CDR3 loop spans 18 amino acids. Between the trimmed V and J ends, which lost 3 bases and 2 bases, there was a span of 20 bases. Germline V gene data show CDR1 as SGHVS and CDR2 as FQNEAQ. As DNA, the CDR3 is TGTGCCAGCAGCTTCCTAGAAGGAGGGGGGGGACCCTACAATGAGCAGTTCTTC. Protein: CASSFLEGGGGPYNEQFF.

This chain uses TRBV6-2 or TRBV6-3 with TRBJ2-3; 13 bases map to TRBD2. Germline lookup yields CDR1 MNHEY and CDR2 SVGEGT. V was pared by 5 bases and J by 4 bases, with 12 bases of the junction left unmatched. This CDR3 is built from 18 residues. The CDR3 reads CASSRGLAGPAGADTQYF. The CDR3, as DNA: TGTGCCAGCAGTCGGGGACTAGCGGGGCCCGCCGGGGCAGATACGCAGTATTTT.

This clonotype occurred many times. CDR3 residues: CASSLGLGVADTQYF. The CDR3, as DNA: TGTGCCAGCAGCTTAGGTCTGGGGGTGGCAGATACGCAGTATTTT. The chain couples TRBV7-6 to TRBJ2-3, with D possibly called TRBD1 or TRBD2 (5 bases each). The CDR3 has 15 residues. From germline, CDR1 is SGHVS and CDR2 FNYEAQ. V dropped 1 base and J dropped 4 bases, with 12 bases sitting between them.

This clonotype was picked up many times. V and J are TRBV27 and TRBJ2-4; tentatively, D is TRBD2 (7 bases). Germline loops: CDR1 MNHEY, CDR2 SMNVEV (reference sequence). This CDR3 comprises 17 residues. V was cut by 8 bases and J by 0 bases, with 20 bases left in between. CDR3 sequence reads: CASSLLGGPLAKNIQYF. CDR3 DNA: TGTGCCAGCTCGTTATTGGGGGGGCCTCTAGCCAAAAACATTCAGTACTTC.

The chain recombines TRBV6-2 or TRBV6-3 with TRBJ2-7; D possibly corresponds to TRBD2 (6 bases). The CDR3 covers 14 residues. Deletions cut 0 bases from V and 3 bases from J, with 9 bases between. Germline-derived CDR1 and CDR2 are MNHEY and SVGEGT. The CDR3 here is CASSYSGLGYEQYV. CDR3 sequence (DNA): TGTGCCAGCAGTTACTCGGGACTCGGCTACGAGCAGTACGTC.

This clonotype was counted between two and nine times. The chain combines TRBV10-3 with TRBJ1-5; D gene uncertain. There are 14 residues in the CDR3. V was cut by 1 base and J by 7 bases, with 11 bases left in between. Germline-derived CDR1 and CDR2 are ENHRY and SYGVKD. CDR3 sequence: CAISEWSGQQPQHF. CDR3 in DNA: TGTGCCATCAGTGAGTGGTCGGGTCAACAGCCCCAGCATTTT.

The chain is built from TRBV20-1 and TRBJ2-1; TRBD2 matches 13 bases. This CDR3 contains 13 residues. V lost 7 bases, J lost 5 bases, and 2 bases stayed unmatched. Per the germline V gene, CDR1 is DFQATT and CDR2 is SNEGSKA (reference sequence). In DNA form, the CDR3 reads TGCAGTGGGGGGACTAGCGGGAACAATGAGCAGTTCTTC. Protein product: CSGGTSGNNEQFF.

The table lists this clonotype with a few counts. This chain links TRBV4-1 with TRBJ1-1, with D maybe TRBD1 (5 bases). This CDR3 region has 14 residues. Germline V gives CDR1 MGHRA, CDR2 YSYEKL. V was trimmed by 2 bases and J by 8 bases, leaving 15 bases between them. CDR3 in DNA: TGCGCCAGCAGCCAACCCCTAGGGCAGGGAGAAGCTTTCTTT. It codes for CASSQPLGQGEAFF.

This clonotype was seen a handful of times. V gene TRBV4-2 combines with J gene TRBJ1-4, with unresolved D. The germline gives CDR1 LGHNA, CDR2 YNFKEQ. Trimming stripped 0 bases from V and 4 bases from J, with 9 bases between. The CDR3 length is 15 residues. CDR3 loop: CASSQDRQHNEKLFF. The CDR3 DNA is TGTGCCAGCAGCCAAGATCGGCAGCATAATGAAAAACTGTTTTTT.

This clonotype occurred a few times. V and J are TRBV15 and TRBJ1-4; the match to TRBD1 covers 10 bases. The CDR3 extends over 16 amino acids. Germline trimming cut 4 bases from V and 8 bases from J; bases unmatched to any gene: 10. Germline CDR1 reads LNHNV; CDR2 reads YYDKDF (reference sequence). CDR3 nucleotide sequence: TGTGCCACCAGCATCCACCGGGACAGGGGAGACGAAAAACTGTTTTTT. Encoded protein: CATSIHRDRGDEKLFF. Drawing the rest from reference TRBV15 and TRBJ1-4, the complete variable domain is DAMVIQNPRYQVTQFGKPVTLSCSQTLNHNVMYWYQQKSSQAPKLLFHYYDKDFNNEADTPDNFQSRRPNTSFCFLDIRSPGLGDTAMYLCATSIHRDRGDEKLFFGSGTQLSVL.

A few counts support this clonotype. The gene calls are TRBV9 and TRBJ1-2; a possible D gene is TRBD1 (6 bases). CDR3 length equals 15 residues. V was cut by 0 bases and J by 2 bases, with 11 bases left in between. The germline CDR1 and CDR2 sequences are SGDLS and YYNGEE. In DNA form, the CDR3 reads TGTGCCAGCAGCGTAGACAGGGTTGCGAACTATGGCTACACCTTC. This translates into CASSVDRVANYGYTF.

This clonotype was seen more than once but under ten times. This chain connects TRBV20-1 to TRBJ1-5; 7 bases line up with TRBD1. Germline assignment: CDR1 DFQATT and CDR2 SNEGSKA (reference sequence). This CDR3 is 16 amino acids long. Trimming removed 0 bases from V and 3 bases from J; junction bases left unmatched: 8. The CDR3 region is CSARDRTGIINQPQHF. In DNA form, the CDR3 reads TGCAGTGCTAGAGATCGGACAGGCATAATCAATCAGCCCCAGCATTTT.

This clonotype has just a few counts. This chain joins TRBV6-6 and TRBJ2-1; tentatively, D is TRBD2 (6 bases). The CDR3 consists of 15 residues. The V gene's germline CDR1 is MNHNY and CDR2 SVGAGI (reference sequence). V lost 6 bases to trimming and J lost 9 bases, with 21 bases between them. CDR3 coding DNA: TGTGCCAGCAGAAAAGTTCCGGGACTCAGCATTGAGCAGTTCTTC. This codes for CASRKVPGLSIEQFF.

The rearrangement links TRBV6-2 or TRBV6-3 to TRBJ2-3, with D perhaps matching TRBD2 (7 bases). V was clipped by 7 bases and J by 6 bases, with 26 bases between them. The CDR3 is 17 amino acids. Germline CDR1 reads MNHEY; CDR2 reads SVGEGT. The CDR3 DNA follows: TGTGCCAGCACCCATTCGAGGGCGGGGGCCAAGCGGGATACGCAGTATTTT. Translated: CASTHSRAGAKRDTQYF.

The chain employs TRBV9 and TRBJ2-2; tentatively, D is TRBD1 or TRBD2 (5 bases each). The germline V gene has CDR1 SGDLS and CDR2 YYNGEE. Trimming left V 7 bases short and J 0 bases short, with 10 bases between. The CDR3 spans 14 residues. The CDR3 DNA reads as TGTGCCAGCCGGGACCTATCGAACACCGGGGAGCTGTTTTTT. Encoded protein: CASRDLSNTGELFF.